These 2 T cell receptor beta chains share one sample of origin, sequenced in a study of beta chain features in type 1 diabetes. Study outcomes and limitations: Type 1 diabetes patients had TCRB CDR3s that were shorter (moderately but significantly so) in all four CD4+ subsets.

These receptors' antigens are unknown. What was sequenced were expressed TCRB transcripts, since all of the isolated RNA had been reverse transcribed. Libraries were prepared by immunoSEQ multiplex PCR; TCRdb keeps only in-frame clonotypes and omits some of them. The sample lists more than 300,000 clones, roughly a tenth occurring once. Sequenced material: central memory CD4+ T cells from blood. The receptors shown here come from a man in his thirties or forties with type 1 diabetes.

This clone has more than one count but fewer than ten. The chain is built from TRBV7-8 and TRBJ2-5; 10 bases line up with TRBD2. Trimming at V came to 2 bases and at J to 2 bases, leaving 5 bases not matched to a gene. In germline, CDR1 is SGHVS, CDR2 FQNEAQ. This CDR3 has 16 amino acids. CDR3 sequence: CASSLRPSGGQETQYF. The CDR3 DNA is TGTGCCAGCAGCTTAAGGCCTAGCGGGGGACAAGAGACCCAGTACTTC.

The CDR3 DNA follows: TGCAGCGTTGAAGCAGGAGGGAACACTGAAGCTTTCTTT. This encodes CSVEAGGNTEAFF. The V call is TRBV29-1, the J call TRBJ1-1; D gene uncertain. The CDR3 has 13 amino acids. CDR1 SQVTM and CDR2 ANQGSEA come from the germline V gene. V was trimmed by 1 base and J by 1 base, leaving 7 bases between them.